This T cell receptor (beta chain) stems from a study of OX40 agonist ivuxolimab in advanced cancers. The overall study: An anti-OX40 (CD134) antibody with agonistic activity, ivuxolimab, was administered to patients.

The method was immunoSEQ multiplex PCR; TCRdb's version includes in-frame clones alone and lacks a portion of them. Of about 100,000 clones listed, over 75% were seen once; the top ten hold roughly 0.15%. The CDR3 sequence is 15 residues long. The germline CDR1 and CDR2 sequences are LNHDA and SQIVND (reference sequence). V was cut by 0 bases and J by 1 base, with 8 bases left in between. This specimen was CD4+ or CD8+ T cells sorted from blood, taken in a trial of the OX40 agonist ivuxolimab. This TCR derives from an adult with an advanced solid tumor such as melanoma, head and neck, liver or kidney cancer. This chain uses TRBV19 with TRBJ2-3; D may be TRBD1 (5 bases). CDR3 in amino acids: CASSIDGAGTDTQYF. The CDR3 DNA sequence: TGTGCCAGTAGTATAGATGGGGCAGGCACAGATACGCAGTATTTT.